This T cell receptor beta chain comes out of a study of radiotherapy plus CTLA-4 blockade in lung cancer (dated by TCRdb to 2016 to 2018). Regarding the complete study: Objective responses occurred in roughly a sixth of enrolled patients, and 31% achieved disease control. Broad study findings and their caveats: After treatment with radiotherapy and ipilimumab, TCR clones that originated in tumors expanded in peripheral blood. The strongest predictors of response were reported to be early dynamic shifts in blood T cell clones along with a rise in serum interferon-beta following radiation.

The method was the immunoSEQ multiplex PCR assay. In TCRdb, the immuneACCESS table is reduced to in-frame sequences with V and J assigned. These tables do not hold every clone; where another copy was compared, an unresolved V gene accounts for under half, and the others remain unexplained. This sample holds some 48,000 clones; roughly 90% were observed only once. The ten top clones hold roughly 17% of the sample. V is clipped by 4 bases and J by 6 bases, and the sequence between their germline boundaries is 16 bases long. From the cysteine through the phenylalanine, the CDR3 covers 14 amino acids. This entry keeps only the CDR3 DNA: 42 bases, framed from base 1. The germline V gene sets CDR1 to SGHRS and CDR2 to YFSETQ. The study tested focal radiation therapy combined with CTLA-4 blockade (ipilimumab) in patients with chemo-refractory metastatic non-small-cell lung cancer. As to this clone: Its antigen remains unidentified. Within one base of it there is no much larger clone, and no base qualities were kept.

The V and J genes are TRBV5-1 and TRBJ1-1; the D gene is possibly TRBD1, with 6 bases matching. The source was peripheral blood, collected from a patient treated with radiotherapy plus ipilimumab. The TCR was taken from a human donor with non-small cell lung cancer that progressed on radiotherapy plus ipilimumab. Some clones in this sample may be carry-over from other donors' samples. The DNA is TGCGCCAGCAGCACCCAAATTGAGGGGGCTGAAGCTTTCTTT. Its translation is CASSTQIEGAEAFF.